The 30 T cell receptor beta chains given below trace back to one sample, sequenced in a study of Ad26.COV2.S vaccination and SARS-CoV-2 variants (dated by TCRdb to the early 2020s). The library was obtained by the immunoSEQ multiplex PCR assay. In its TCRdb copy, this immuneACCESS table keeps in-frame sequences only and misses some clones. Where compared with another copy, unresolved V genes explain less than half of these, and the others have no known cause. The sample table records roughly 410,000 clones; around 82% of these occur just once. In total, the top ten clones hold around 7.4% of the sample. The treatment or condition label here, explained by the study, means: 15 to 20 received Ad26.COV2.S at low or high dose, single or two shots; several received placebo; per-sample allocation not given. For vaccine and placebo recipients, repertoires were sequenced using samples collected on day 63 after the first injection.

The starting material was peripheral blood, obtained in a trial of Ad26.COV2.S vaccine versus placebo. These TCRs come from a person between 18 and 60 years old who received the Ad26.COV2.S COVID-19 vaccine or a placebo.

The rearrangement uses TRBV4-3 and TRBJ1-1, with a possible D match to TRBD1 (5 bases). Germline CDR1 LGHNA, CDR2 YSLEER. This CDR3 region has 17 residues. The V end lost 1 base, the J end lost 4 bases, and 19 bases lay between the germline ends. CDR3 loop: CASSQGQIVQGRTEAFF. CDR3 DNA: TGCGCCAGCAGCCAAGGACAAATAGTGCAGGGCCGCACTGAAGCTTTCTTT.

J is TRBJ2-2 and V is TRBV5-1; tentatively, D is TRBD1 (5 bases). Trimming pared 4 bases from V and 5 bases from J, leaving 21 bases between. Germline CDR1 and CDR2: SGHRS and YFSETQ. The CDR3 sequence is 17 residues long. The CDR3 loop is CASSMRTQGQGTGELFF. CDR3 nucleotides: TGCGCCAGCAGCATGCGGACGCAGGGCCAAGGAACCGGGGAGCTGTTTTTT.

This chain connects TRBV5-1 to TRBJ2-7, with D possibly being TRBD2 (6 bases). Germline loops: CDR1 SGHRS, CDR2 YFSETQ. V gave up 1 base and J gave up 5 bases, with 13 bases separating them. This CDR3 comprises 14 residues. The CDR3 here is CASSLWGEGNEQYF. The CDR3 DNA is TGCGCCAGCAGCTTGTGGGGGGAAGGAAACGAGCAGTACTTC. Filled out from reference TRBV5-1 and TRBJ2-7, the complete variable domain reads KAGVTQTPRYLIKTRGQQVTLSCSPISGHRSVSWYQQTPGQGLQFLFEYFSETQRNKGNFPGRFSGRQFSNSRSEMNVSTLELGDSALYLCASSLWGEGNEQYFGPGTRLTVT.

The table lists this clone with a few counts. This chain connects TRBV24-1 to TRBJ2-3; no clear D. This CDR3 has 13 amino acids. Germline assignment: CDR1 KGHDR and CDR2 SFDVKD. The V end was cut by 7 bases, the J end by 3 bases, with 10 bases between. CDR3 in DNA: TGTGCCACCAGCAGGACCCGGACAGATACGCAGTATTTT. It codes for CATSRTRTDTQYF.

This clone turned up a few times. The chain combines TRBV7-2 with TRBJ1-1; 7 bases agree with TRBD1. Germline V gene sequence: CDR1 SGHTA, CDR2 FQGNSA. V lost 2 bases and J lost 5; bases outside the gene matches: 2. This CDR3 region has 13 residues. CDR3 in DNA: TGTGCCAGCAGCTTATCACAGGGGACTGAAGCTTTCTTT. Translated: CASSLSQGTEAFF.

The chain has TRBV5-1 and TRBJ2-7, with D perhaps TRBD1 (6 bases). This CDR3 is 15 amino acids long. Germline values: CDR1 SGHRS, CDR2 YFSETQ. The germline V and J ends were trimmed by 4 bases and 7 bases, with 21 bases remaining between them. CDR3 coding DNA: TGCGCCAGCAGCACAAGGACAGATGTTCGGTCTGAGCAGTACTTC. Its protein is CASSTRTDVRSEQYF.

V and J are TRBV10-2 and TRBJ2-1, with TRBD1 matching 7 bases. Looked up from germline, CDR1 is WSHSY and CDR2 is SAAADI. This CDR3 spans 14 amino acids. Trimming cost V 6 bases and J 10 bases; bases outside gene matches: 12. CDR3 amino acids: CASRRDSRDREQFF. CDR3 sequence (DNA): TGCGCCAGCAGAAGGGACAGTCGGGATCGGGAGCAGTTCTTC.

The CDR3 here is CATIAGGSYNEQFF. DNA for the CDR3: TGCGCCACCATAGCGGGGGGGAGTTACAATGAGCAGTTCTTC. This sequence joins TRBV10-2 and TRBJ2-1; 11 positions agree with TRBD2. The CDR3 runs 14 residues. With V trimmed by 10 bases and J by 4 bases, 6 bases remained unmatched. Germline loops: CDR1 WSHSY, CDR2 SAAADI.

Only a few counts were recorded for this clone. This sample also contains other DNA sequences that code for the same CDR3. The chain is built from TRBV11-2 and TRBJ2-5; 7 bases fit TRBD1. Germline-derived CDR1 and CDR2 are SGHAT and FQNNGV. CDR3 size: 13 residues. With V trimmed by 5 bases and J by 3 bases, 3 bases remained unmatched. The CDR3 bases are TGTGCCAGCAGCCGGGACAGAGAAGAGACCCAGTACTTC. Amino acid sequence: CASSRDREETQYF.

The chain couples TRBV4-1 to TRBJ2-3, with no clear D. There are 12 residues in the CDR3. Between the trimmed V and J ends, which lost 2 bases and 6 bases, there was a span of 6 bases. Germline-derived CDR1 and CDR2 are MGHRA and YSYEKL. The CDR3 nucleotides are TGCGCCAGCAGCCAATTGATGGATACGCAGTATTTT. It is translated as CASSQLMDTQYF.

V usage is TRBV19 and J usage is TRBJ1-5, with D perhaps TRBD1 (5 bases). Trimming stripped 8 bases from V and 8 bases from J, with 34 bases between. CDR3 length equals 19 residues. Germline V gives CDR1 LNHDA, CDR2 SQIVND (reference sequence). The CDR3 nucleotides are TGTGCCAGTCGTAGGCGAATAGGAGGGGTAGGGTCCGTGGCGGAGCCCCAGCATTTT. It translates to CASRRRIGGVGSVAEPQHF.

The V call is TRBV28, the J call TRBJ1-4; tentative D call: TRBD1 (5 bases). The ends were cut back, 1 base at V and 10 bases at J, with 19 bases in the middle. The CDR3 consists of 16 residues. Germline lookup yields CDR1 MDHEN and CDR2 SYDVKM. CDR3 protein: CASSLLSVRGTGKLFF. The CDR3 bases are TGTGCCAGCAGTTTATTGTCCGTTCGAGGGACTGGAAAACTGTTTTTT.

The chain joins TRBV7-3 to TRBJ2-3, with TRBD2 matching 10 bases. Unmatched junction bases numbered 5, after V lost 1 base and J lost 4 bases. Germline V lookup: CDR1 SGHTA, CDR2 FQGTGA. CDR3 length: 16 residues. In nucleotides, the CDR3 is TGTGCCAGCAGCTTAAGTGCAGCGGGAGGGGCAGATACGCAGTATTTT. It encodes CASSLSAAGGADTQYF. The whole variable domain, remainder taken from reference TRBV7-3 and TRBJ2-3, is GAGVSQTPSNKVTEKGKYVELRCDPISGHTALYWYRQSLGQGPEFLIYFQGTGAADDSGLPNDRFFAVRPEGSVSTLKIQRTERGDSAVYLCASSLSAAGGADTQYFGPGTRLTVL.

This clone was detected a few times. The chain recombines TRBV5-1 with TRBJ1-6; possibly TRBD1 for D (5 bases). Trimming cost V 0 bases and J 7 bases, with 8 bases left between them. This CDR3 spans 14 amino acids. Germline CDR1 reads SGHRS; CDR2 reads YFSETQ. The CDR3: CASSLDAGNSPLHF. The CDR3 DNA sequence: TGCGCCAGCAGCTTGGACGCAGGGAATTCACCCCTCCACTTT.

This clone was seen a few times. V usage is TRBV30 and J usage is TRBJ1-1; weak D call: TRBD1 (5 bases). The V gene lost 1 base and the J gene lost 6 bases, with 12 bases spanning the gap. Germline CDR1 GTSNPN, CDR2 SVGIG (reference sequence). This CDR3 spans 13 amino acids. The CDR3 bases are TGTGCCTGGAGTGGGGACGGGGGAGCTGAAGCTTTCTTT. Its translation is CAWSGDGGAEAFF.

V gene TRBV27 combines with J gene TRBJ1-2; D unclear. The CDR3 runs to 12 residues. V lost 7 bases to trimming and J lost 3 bases, with 9 bases between them. Germline V lookup: CDR1 MNHEY, CDR2 SMNVEV (reference sequence). CDR3 DNA: TGTGCCAGCAAAGGTCTTTACTATGGCTACACCTTC. Translating it yields CASKGLYYGYTF.

This clone was found once. The J gene is TRBJ1-2, the V gene TRBV10-1; a possible D gene is TRBD1 (6 bases). CDR1 and CDR2 from the germline V gene are WNHNN and SYGVQD (reference sequence). Trimming shortened V by 7 bases and J by 4 bases, and 19 bases separated the two germline ends. This CDR3 is 15 amino acids long. CDR3 in amino acids: CASIQVGEGGYGYTF. The CDR3 DNA follows: TGCGCCAGCATCCAAGTCGGGGAGGGGGGCTATGGCTACACCTTC.

A note on this clone: This specimen includes other DNA sequences encoding the same CDR3. CDR3 bases: TGTGCCAGCAGTTACGGCTCCGGGAACACTGAAGCTTTCTTT. It codes for CASSYGSGNTEAFF. J is TRBJ1-1 and V is TRBV6-5, with D hard to call. The CDR3 totals 14 residues. Trimming pared 2 bases from V and 1 base from J, leaving 8 bases between. The V gene's germline CDR1 is MNHEY and CDR2 SVGAGI.

This chain links TRBV28 with TRBJ1-5, with TRBD1 matching 7 bases. With 4 bases clipped from V and 0 bases from J, the junction kept 15 bases outside the gene matches. This CDR3 contains 19 residues. Germline assignment: CDR1 MDHEN and CDR2 SYDVKM. CDR3 bases: TGTGCCAGCAGTTCCCGGACAGGTGCCTTACGATATAGCAATCAGCCCCAGCATTTT. Translating it yields CASSSRTGALRYSNQPQHF.

V usage is TRBV28 and J usage is TRBJ2-1; 9 positions agree with TRBD2. The CDR3 sequence is 17 residues long. In germline, CDR1 is MDHEN, CDR2 SYDVKM. Trimming took 6 bases from V and 2 from J; bases not matched to a gene: 11. The CDR3 sequence is CASRPGVAGGPYNEQFF. The CDR3 DNA is TGTGCCAGCAGGCCAGGGGTCGCGGGAGGGCCCTACAATGAGCAGTTCTTC.

A note on this clone: This specimen includes other DNA sequences encoding the same CDR3. The CDR3 here is CASSYSGANVLTF. The CDR3, as DNA: TGTGCCAGCAGCTACTCTGGGGCCAACGTCCTGACTTTC. This chain connects TRBV27 to TRBJ2-6, with D uncertain. Per germline, CDR1 MNHEY and CDR2 SMNVEV (reference sequence). This CDR3 has 13 residues. Trimming left V 6 bases short and J 0 bases short, with 3 bases between.

The rearrangement joins TRBV4-2 to TRBJ2-7; D unresolved. Trimming shortened V by 6 bases and J by 3 bases, and 12 bases separated the two germline ends. Germline values: CDR1 LGHNA, CDR2 YNFKEQ. This CDR3 region has 13 residues. DNA of the CDR3: TGTGCCAGCAGAGGCGTCGGTCGCTACGAGCAGTACTTC. It codes for CASRGVGRYEQYF.

This chain uses TRBV18 with TRBJ2-2, with D perhaps matching TRBD2 (5 bases). The germline V and J ends were trimmed by 3 bases and 4 bases, with 12 bases remaining between them. This CDR3 is built from 15 residues. The germline V gene encodes CDR1 KGHSH and CDR2 LQKENI. The CDR3 coding sequence is TGTGCCAGCTCACCGAGAGGGTTGAGCACCGGGGAGCTGTTTTTT. It codes for CASSPRGLSTGELFF. Looking up the rest from reference TRBV18 and TRBJ2-2 gives the full variable domain: NAGVMQNPRHLVRRRGQEARLRCSPMKGHSHVYWYRQLPEEGLKFMVYLQKENIIDESGMPKERFSAEFPKEGPSILRIQQVVRGDSAAYFCASSPRGLSTGELFFGEGSRLTVL.

The genes are TRBV12-5 and TRBJ1-3; 9 nucleotides agree with TRBD1. The CDR3 is 18 amino acids. V lost 2 bases to trimming and J lost 0 bases; unmatched junction nucleotides: 8. Germline V gene data show CDR1 as LGHNT and CDR2 as FRNRAP. CDR3 amino acids: CASGLTRDRDLSGNTIYF. CDR3 bases: TGTGCTAGTGGTTTGACCCGGGACAGGGACCTCTCTGGAAACACCATATATTTT.

The chain has TRBV16 and TRBJ2-7; 9 bases align to TRBD1. This CDR3 is built from 14 residues. The germline V gene has CDR1 KGHSY and CDR2 FQNENV. Trimming removed 5 bases from V and 3 bases from J; junction bases left unmatched: 5. CDR3 region: CASSVGQGNYEQYF. For the CDR3, the DNA is TGTGCCAGCAGCGTTGGACAGGGGAACTACGAGCAGTACTTC.

There are a few counts of this clone. This chain connects TRBV5-6 to TRBJ2-7; possibly TRBD2 for D (6 bases). The germline V gene encodes CDR1 SGHDT and CDR2 YYEEEE. The CDR3 length is 15 residues. V was shortened by 2 bases and J by 2 bases, with 14 bases between the two germline ends. The CDR3 DNA reads TGTGCCAGCAGCTTCTTGGCGGGATCCCCCTACGAGCAGTACTTC. Translated: CASSFLAGSPYEQYF.

This chain links TRBV19 with TRBJ2-2, with a tentative D call TRBD2 (7 bases). The V end lost 9 bases, the J end lost 6 bases, and 20 bases lay between the germline ends. The CDR3 has 15 residues. Germline CDR1 LNHDA, CDR2 SQIVND (reference sequence). CDR3 in DNA: TGTGCCAGCACCGGGGGGCAGGGACGGTCCGGGGAGCTGTTTTTT. Translation gives CASTGGQGRSGELFF.

The rearrangement joins TRBV3-1 (or the pseudogene TRBV3-2) to TRBJ1-2, with TRBD1 matching over 10 bases. In germline, CDR1 is LGHDT, CDR2 YNNKEL (reference sequence). J was trimmed by 7 bases and V by 1 base; bases with no gene match: 12. The CDR3 is 17 residues long. CDR3 sequence: CASSQARDRGLTGGYTF. CDR3 coding DNA: TGTGCCAGCAGCCAAGCCCGAGACAGGGGGCTAACGGGTGGCTACACCTTC.

The J gene is TRBJ1-2, the V gene TRBV6-1, with 11 nucleotides matching TRBD1. The CDR3 length is 13 residues. Germline V gives CDR1 MNHNS, CDR2 SASEGT. V was clipped by 2 bases and J by 13 bases; unmatched bases: 6. DNA for the CDR3: TGTGCCAGCAGTGAAATAGGACAGGGGGCAGGCACCTTC. This gives the protein CASSEIGQGAGTF.

The chain employs TRBV24-1 and TRBJ1-2; 7 bases line up with TRBD1. The CDR3 contains 12 residues. In germline, CDR1 is KGHDR, CDR2 SFDVKD. Unmatched junction bases numbered 4, after V lost 7 bases and J lost 6 bases. The CDR3 DNA reads as TGTGCCACCAGAGACAGGGCTGATGGCTACACCTTC. Encoded protein: CATRDRADGYTF.